This section outlines one T cell receptor beta chain sequence together with its context. The data derive from a study of blood T cell repertoires in COVID-19. Study overall: Sources were T cells, B-cell-depleted T cells, or PBMCs; the material itself was cDNA or gDNA.

In the original workflow: Estimates of nucleated cell counts were drawn from the amplification of reference gene primers. Profiling relied on immunoSEQ multiplex PCR, and the TCRdb table lists in-frame clones only, not all of them. D and trimming come from the DNA, and the V and J calls and clone size come from that table. The sample lists 70,000 to 90,000 clones, around 90% seen once, with roughly 29% in the top ten. The CDR3 covers 11 residues. With 4 bases removed from V and 7 bases from J, the gap between germline ends came to 4 bases. The clonotype originates from a man in his fifties or sixties with acute or convalescent COVID-19. The chain employs TRBV12-3 or TRBV12-4 and TRBJ2-2; no clear D. The source material was peripheral blood. CDR3 protein: CASSSVGELFF. CDR3 sequence (DNA): TGTGCCAGCAGTTCAGTCGGGGAGCTGTTTTTT.